This T cell receptor beta chain was found in a study of T-cell reconstitution after alpha-beta-depleted transplantation in children. Unique molecular identifiers tagged the TCRbeta library. TCRdb passed the PCR reads through MiXCR, listing each CDR3 protein once. The sample holds around 360,000 distinct CDR3 sequences, about 9.3% seen once. With 4 bases removed from V and 5 bases from J, the gap between germline ends came to 16 bases. Germline V gene sequence: CDR1 SGHRS, CDR2 YFSETQ. The CDR3 contains 15 residues. The sequence was collected from a human donor who donated a stem cell graft to a child with acute lymphoblastic leukemia. V usage is TRBV5-1 and J usage is TRBJ2-1, with D hard to call. The starting material was PBMCs from the stem cell graft donor, obtained from the stem cell graft. The CDR3 region is CASSVREVVNNEQFF. The CDR3 nucleotides are TGCGCCAGCAGCGTTAGAGAGGTGGTTAACAATGAGCAGTTCTTC. The full variable domain, completed using reference TRBV5-1 and TRBJ2-1, is KAGVTQTPRYLIKTRGQQVTLSCSPISGHRSVSWYQQTPGQGLQFLFEYFSETQRNKGNFPGRFSGRQFSNSRSEMNVSTLELGDSALYLCASSVREVVNNEQFFGPGTRLTVL.